The entry below describes one T cell receptor (beta chain). No antigen is known for it. Trimming cost V 1 base and J 1 base, with 5 bases left between them. CDR1 and CDR2 (germline): LGHNA, YNFKEQ. The length of the CDR3 is 13 residues. Produced via immunoSEQ multiplex PCR; TCRdb's table is partial and in-frame only. The sample yields roughly 7,900 clones, roughly nine tenths seen once. The data are from a study of lymphopenia after photon versus proton radiotherapy. Overall study results and limits: Post-nadir diversity loss with photons came from oligoclonal expansion, particularly CD8+ Temra cells. A bigger post-nadir fall in TCR diversity correlated inversely with survival time in deceased patients.

The chain couples TRBV4-2 to TRBJ2-7; D remains unclear. The sequenced sample was peripheral blood, obtained from a patient treated with photon-based radiotherapy. The clonotype comes from a woman between 65 and 79 years old with pancreatic cancer. The CDR3 spells CASSQVGSYEQYF. The CDR3, as DNA: TGTGCCAGCAGCCAAGTAGGATCCTACGAGCAGTACTTC.